One and the same sample provided the 30 T cell receptor beta chains below, sequenced in a study of CD4 T cells in relation to SARS-CoV-2 and coronaviruses. CD4+ T cells from unexposed donors were obtained before the COVID-19 pandemic (2011-2018). After about 11 days of culture, CD4+ T cells were isolated. These receptors' antigens are unknown. Sequencing used immunoSEQ multiplex PCR; TCRdb keeps in-frame clones, though not all of them. The data hold approximately 20,000 clones, with 65% to 75% observed a single time. The source material was CD4+ T cells from PBMCs, cultured in vitro. The receptors come from a human donor in good health.

The CDR3: CASSLVREGPNEQFF. The CDR3 DNA is TGCGCCAGCAGCTTGGTGCGGGAGGGCCCAAATGAGCAGTTCTTC. The chain carries TRBV5-1 and TRBJ2-1; 9 nucleotides agree with TRBD2. The ends lost 0 bases at V and 7 bases at J; junction bases unmatched: 5. Germline-derived CDR1 and CDR2 are SGHRS and YFSETQ. The CDR3 extends over 15 amino acids.

The V call is TRBV28, the J call TRBJ2-7; D ambiguous. The V and J ends lost 6 bases and 7 bases respectively, with 13 bases between them. This CDR3 has 12 amino acids. The germline V gene encodes CDR1 MDHEN and CDR2 SYDVKM. This CDR3 reads CASSTFTKEQYF. The DNA for the CDR3 is TGTGCCAGCAGCACGTTCACAAAAGAGCAGTACTTC.

The chain combines TRBV18 with TRBJ2-2; D not resolved. The CDR3 has 15 residues. Trimming removed 3 bases from V and 3 bases from J, with 11 bases in between. Germline V gene sequence: CDR1 KGHSH, CDR2 LQKENI. The CDR3 spells CASSPQLTHTGELFF. The CDR3 nucleotides are TGTGCCAGCTCACCCCAACTGACACACACCGGGGAGCTGTTTTTT.

The V call is TRBV7-9, the J call TRBJ2-7; 11 bases line up with TRBD2. In germline, CDR1 is SEHNR, CDR2 FQNEAQ (reference sequence). The CDR3 is made up of 15 amino acids. Losses at the gene ends were 3 bases for V and 6 bases for J; bases not matched to a gene: 7. This chain's CDR3 is CASSLSRLAGSEQYF. CDR3 nucleotides: TGTGCCAGCAGCTTGAGTCGACTAGCGGGGTCCGAGCAGTACTTC.

This clone appeared a few times. The chain carries TRBV28 and TRBJ2-5; TRBD2 aligns across 7 bases. The CDR3 has 14 amino acids. In germline, CDR1 is MDHEN, CDR2 SYDVKM. V lost 7 bases to trimming and J lost 1 base; unmatched junction nucleotides: 6. The CDR3 nucleotides read TGTGCCAGCAAGAGAGCGGGGTTCCAAGAGACCCAGTACTTC. As protein: CASKRAGFQETQYF.

The rearrangement uses TRBV10-1 and TRBJ2-1, with D tentatively TRBD1 or TRBD2 (7 bases each). V lost 7 bases and J lost 5, with 15 bases in between. In germline, CDR1 is WNHNN, CDR2 SYGVQD (reference sequence). The CDR3 covers 14 residues. CDR3 region: CASTLRGGHNEQFF. CDR3 in DNA: TGCGCCAGCACCCTCAGGGGGGGCCACAATGAGCAGTTCTTC.

CDR3 loop: CATPIYEQYF. CDR3 in DNA: TGTGCCACCCCAATTTACGAGCAGTACTTC. V and J are TRBV24-1 and TRBJ2-7; no clear D gene. The CDR3 covers 10 residues. Per the germline V gene, CDR1 is KGHDR and CDR2 is SFDVKD. Trimming left V 9 bases short and J 4 bases short, with 6 bases between.

The gene calls are TRBV10-3 and TRBJ1-4; a possible D gene is TRBD1 (5 bases). CDR1 is ENHRY and CDR2 is SYGVKD in the germline V gene. The CDR3 is made up of 13 amino acids. V dropped 2 bases and J dropped 8 bases, with 9 bases sitting between them. The CDR3 DNA follows: TGTGCCATCAGTGAGGGGGCTGGAGAAAAACTGTTTTTT. Amino acids: CAISEGAGEKLFF.

A single count supports this clone. This chain links TRBV3-1 (or the pseudogene TRBV3-2) with TRBJ2-3; D is possibly TRBD2 (5 bases). CDR3 size: 15 residues. Germline lookup yields CDR1 LGHDT and CDR2 YNNKEL (reference sequence). V lost 1 base, J lost 6 bases, and 14 bases lay in between. Here the CDR3 reads CASSQGTLLSDTQYF. CDR3 in DNA: TGTGCCAGCAGCCAAGGGACTCTACTGTCGGATACGCAGTATTTT.

V gene TRBV23-1 combines with J gene TRBJ2-7; 12 nucleotides line up with TRBD2. TRBV23-1 is recorded as an ORF, its role being uncertain. The junction had 5 bases not matched to a gene; V was cut back by 3 bases and J by 2 bases. This CDR3 spans 16 amino acids. In nucleotides, the CDR3 is TGCGCCAGCAGTCATCGGACTAGCGGGACAGCCTACGAGCAGTACTTC. Its protein is CASSHRTSGTAYEQYF.

The chain uses TRBV7-9 and TRBJ2-5; D perhaps matches TRBD1 (6 bases). The V gene's germline CDR1 is SEHNR and CDR2 FQNEAQ (reference sequence). V lost 7 bases, J lost 2 bases, and 14 bases lay in between. The CDR3 consists of 14 residues. The CDR3 DNA sequence: TGTGCCAGCACCCAACACAGGGATCAAGAGACCCAGTACTTC. It specifies CASTQHRDQETQYF.

V and J are TRBV5-5 and TRBJ2-7, with unresolved D. The germline CDR1 and CDR2 sequences are SGHKS and YYEKEE (reference sequence). Trimming removed 4 bases from V and 2 bases from J, with 7 bases in between. The CDR3 length is 12 residues. CDR3 region: CASSPLPYEQYF. Here the CDR3 DNA reads TGTGCCAGCAGCCCTCTCCCCTACGAGCAGTACTTC.

The rearrangement links TRBV10-1 to TRBJ2-1; 14 nucleotides line up with TRBD2. V was clipped by 5 bases and J by 9 bases; unmatched bases: 3. Germline V CDR1 and CDR2: WNHNN, SYGVQD (reference sequence). The CDR3 runs to 14 residues. The CDR3 is CASSPGLAGGEQFF. The CDR3 coding sequence is TGCGCCAGCAGTCCTGGACTAGCGGGAGGTGAGCAGTTCTTC.

This chain uses TRBV19 with TRBJ2-7; 8 nucleotides agree with TRBD1. CDR3 size: 14 residues. V was clipped by 5 bases and J by 2 bases; unmatched bases: 5. The V gene's germline CDR1 is LNHDA and CDR2 SQIVND (reference sequence). In DNA form, the CDR3 reads TGTGCCAGTAGTGGGACAGGCGGTACCTACGAGCAGTACTTC. It specifies CASSGTGGTYEQYF.

This chain joins TRBV11-2 and TRBJ1-2; the D is unclear. V lost 5 bases, J lost 2 bases, and 3 bases lay in between. This CDR3 is 11 amino acids long. Looked up from germline, CDR1 is SGHAT and CDR2 is FQNNGV. This chain's CDR3 is CASSENYGYTF. CDR3 sequence (DNA): TGTGCCAGCAGCGAGAACTATGGCTACACCTTC.

The chain carries TRBV6-5 and TRBJ1-3; the D gene is possibly TRBD1 (5 bases). The CDR3 runs to 13 residues. Germline V gene sequence: CDR1 MNHEY, CDR2 SVGAGI. Trimming removed 7 bases from V and 4 bases from J, with 11 bases in between. The CDR3 loop is CASISPGGNTIYF. The CDR3 DNA follows: TGTGCCAGCATAAGTCCAGGGGGAAACACCATATATTTT.

This clone was seen once. This CDR3 is CASSLQAGVSNEQFF. The CDR3 DNA follows: TGTGCCAGCAGCTTACAAGCGGGAGTCTCAAATGAGCAGTTCTTC. The chain links TRBV7-3 to TRBJ2-1; the match to TRBD2 covers 8 bases. V lost 2 bases, J lost 7 bases, and 7 bases stayed unmatched. The CDR3 loop spans 15 amino acids. The V gene's germline CDR1 is SGHTA and CDR2 FQGTGA.

This clone was seen just once. The chain employs TRBV9 and TRBJ2-5, with D perhaps TRBD1 (6 bases). Trimming took off 0 bases at V and 2 bases at J, with 17 bases between the two ends. Per the germline V gene, CDR1 is SGDLS and CDR2 is YYNGEE. This CDR3 has 17 residues. As DNA, the CDR3 is TGTGCCAGCAGCGTAGCCTGGGGGCAGGGTGGACAAGAGACCCAGTACTTC. This sequence encodes CASSVAWGQGGQETQYF.

The V call is TRBV5-4, the J call TRBJ2-1; 7 bases are a match to TRBD2. CDR1 SGHNT and CDR2 YYREEE come from the germline V gene (reference sequence). The ends lost 1 base at V and 10 bases at J; junction bases unmatched: 11. The length of the CDR3 is 15 residues. CDR3 in amino acids: CASSLRLAAAGEQFF. Here the CDR3 DNA reads TGTGCCAGCAGCTTGCGACTAGCCGCTGCCGGGGAGCAGTTCTTC.

This rearrangement joins TRBV9 to TRBJ2-1, with D perhaps being TRBD1 or TRBD2 (5 bases each). From germline, CDR1 is SGDLS and CDR2 YYNGEE. Trimming shortened V by 4 bases and J by 4 bases, and 18 bases separated the two germline ends. The CDR3 extends over 16 amino acids. CDR3 protein: CASSPYYGARYNEQFF. In DNA, the CDR3 is TGTGCCAGCAGCCCTTACTACGGGGCACGATACAATGAGCAGTTCTTC.

The chain links TRBV6-6 to TRBJ1-4, with D tentatively TRBD1 (5 bases). Germline-derived CDR1 and CDR2 are MNHNY and SVGAGI (reference sequence). V was shortened by 10 bases and J by 5 bases, with 14 bases between the two germline ends. The CDR3 is made up of 13 amino acids. The DNA for the CDR3 is TGTGCCACTCACCGGGCAGGGAATGAAAAACTGTTTTTT. Translating it yields CATHRAGNEKLFF.

Points on this clone: One end of the junction varies from germline; a read error may be responsible. The chain has TRBV6-1 and TRBJ2-7, with D maybe TRBD1 (5 bases). CDR1 and CDR2 from the germline V gene are MNHNS and SASEGT. There are 14 residues in the CDR3. This CDR3 is CASREGIGDSEQYF. CDR3 coding DNA: TGTGCCAGCAGGGAAGGGATAGGGGATTCCGAGCAGTACTTC.

The chain links TRBV6-5 to TRBJ1-1; D is unclear. CDR3 length equals 12 residues. V gave up 5 bases and J gave up 1 base, with 5 bases separating them. Germline CDR1 is MNHEY and CDR2 is SVGAGI. CDR3 DNA sequence: TGTGCCAGCAGTCGCCAGAACACTGAAGCTTTCTTT. It yields the protein CASSRQNTEAFF.

This rearrangement joins TRBV5-4 to TRBJ2-1; 10 nucleotides agree with TRBD1. Germline CDR1 reads SGHNT; CDR2 reads YYREEE (reference sequence). This CDR3 is built from 15 residues. Unmatched junction bases numbered 4, after V lost 4 bases and J lost 3 bases. The CDR3 nucleotides are TGTGCCAGCAGCCCGGACAGGGGGAGCTACAATGAGCAGTTCTTC. Translated: CASSPDRGSYNEQFF.

The genes are TRBV3-1 (or the pseudogene TRBV3-2) and TRBJ1-2; D not resolved. There are 14 residues in the CDR3. Trimming left V 1 base short and J 0 bases short, with 6 bases between. Germline V gene sequence: CDR1 LGHDT, CDR2 YNNKEL (reference sequence). The CDR3 region has the DNA TGTGCCAGCAGCCAAGCCGGGGCTAACTATGGCTACACCTTC. It is translated as CASSQAGANYGYTF.

The CDR3 nucleotides read TGTGCCAGCAGCTCTCGGAACACCGGGGAGCTGTTTTTT. This gives the protein CASSSRNTGELFF. The chain uses TRBV11-3 and TRBJ2-2; D ambiguous. The CDR3 contains 13 residues. V lost 4 bases and J lost 1, with 4 bases in between. Germline V gives CDR1 SGHNT, CDR2 YENEEA.

This sequence joins TRBV2 and TRBJ1-5, with unresolved D. There are 14 residues in the CDR3. The V gene's germline CDR1 is SNHLY and CDR2 FYNNEI. Trimming left V 3 bases short and J 0 bases short, with 6 bases between. The CDR3 DNA is TGTGCCAGCAGTGAGCAGACTAGCAATCAGCCCCAGCATTTT. It is translated as CASSEQTSNQPQHF. Variable domain in full (rest from reference TRBV2 and TRBJ1-5): EPEVTQTPSHQVTQMGQEVILRCVPISNHLYFYWYRQILGQKVEFLVSFYNNEISEKSEIFDDQFSVERPDGSNFTLKIRSTKLEDSAMYFCASSEQTSNQPQHFGDGTRLSIL.

This clone was counted a single time. Mismatch with germline at one junction end may stem from a read error. The chain joins TRBV5-1 to TRBJ1-4; TRBD1 matches 12 bases. The CDR3 length is 14 residues. Looked up from germline, CDR1 is SGHRS and CDR2 is YFSETQ. CDR3: CASSGTGQGATVVF. CDR3 nucleotide sequence: TGCGCCAGCAGCGGGACGGGACAGGGGGCGACGGTCGTTTTT.

V is TRBV30 and J is TRBJ2-7; 7 bases fit TRBD1. Trimming cost V 2 bases and J 12 bases; bases outside gene matches: 16. CDR1 and CDR2 (germline): GTSNPN, SVGIG (reference sequence). This CDR3 is 14 amino acids long. In DNA, the CDR3 is TGTGCCTGGAGTCCGGACAGGCGCTTCGTGTCTCTGTACTTC. It yields the protein CAWSPDRRFVSLYF.

J is TRBJ2-3 and V is TRBV7-2; D remains unclear. Germline V gives CDR1 SGHTA, CDR2 FQGNSA. This CDR3 is 13 amino acids long. The V end was cut by 2 bases, the J end by 6 bases, with 9 bases between. This chain's CDR3 is CASSLLSGDTQYF. In DNA form, the CDR3 reads TGTGCCAGCAGCTTACTATCTGGCGATACGCAGTATTTT.